This TCR beta chain is drawn from a study of blood T cell repertoires in COVID-19. Measured with immunoSEQ multiplex PCR; TCRdb has only the in-frame clones, and not every one. The sample yields about 310,000 clones, 90% seen once. J was trimmed by 8 bases and V by 3 bases; bases with no gene match: 6. The CDR3 consists of 16 residues. Germline V CDR1 and CDR2: MNHEY, SMNVEV (reference sequence). The Seattle site enrolled patients during active infection and followed them longitudinally. The chain combines TRBV27 with TRBJ1-6; 11 nucleotides match TRBD1. The sequenced sample was peripheral blood. This receptor was identified in a woman aged 35 to 49 with COVID-19, enrolled during active disease. The CDR3 region has the DNA TGTGCCAGCAGTTTTGCTAGGGACAGGGGGTATTCACCCCTCCACTTT. It translates to CASSFARDRGYSPLHF.